The clone carrying this T cell receptor beta chain was counted a few times. Its antigen remains unidentified. The source of the sample is a study of response to subunit inactivated influenza vaccine. Study findings and constraints: The authors proposed limited new T cell recruitment per seasonal influenza vaccination.

There are 22 residues in the CDR3. The junction had 20 bases not matched to a gene; V was cut back by 3 bases and J by 2 bases. TCRdb processed the RT-PCR reads anew with MiXCR; each CDR3 protein has one entry. The table includes more than 700,000 distinct CDR3 sequences, around 21% detected once. This chain uses TRBV12-3 or TRBV12-4 with TRBJ2-7; 15 nucleotides agree with TRBD2. The specimen was PBMCs from blood, collected less than 6 days after vaccination. The TCR originated in a man aged 45-65 years who received an inactivated influenza vaccine. As DNA, the CDR3 is TGTGCCAGCAGTTTCCGGCGATTAGGACTAGCGGGAGGGCCGAGGTTGCCCTACGAGCAGTACTTC. It specifies CASSFRRLGLAGGPRLPYEQYF.